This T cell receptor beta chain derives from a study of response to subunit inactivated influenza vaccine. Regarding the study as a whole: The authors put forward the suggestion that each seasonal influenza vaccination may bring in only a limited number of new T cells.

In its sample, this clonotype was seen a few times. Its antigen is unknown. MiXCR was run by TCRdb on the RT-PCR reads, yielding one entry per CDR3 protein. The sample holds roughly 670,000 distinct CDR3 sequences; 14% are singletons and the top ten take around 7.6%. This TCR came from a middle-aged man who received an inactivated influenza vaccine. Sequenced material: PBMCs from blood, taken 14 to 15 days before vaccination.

In DNA, the CDR3 is TGTGCCAGCAGCCAAGATCTGGCGGGAGTGGACGGGGAGCTGTTTTTT. This translates into CASSQDLAGVDGELFF. The gene calls are TRBV4-2 and TRBJ2-2; 7 bases fit TRBD2. Germline CDR1 and CDR2: LGHNA and YNFKEQ. V lost 0 bases, J lost 7 bases, and 8 bases stayed unmatched. The CDR3 is 16 residues long.